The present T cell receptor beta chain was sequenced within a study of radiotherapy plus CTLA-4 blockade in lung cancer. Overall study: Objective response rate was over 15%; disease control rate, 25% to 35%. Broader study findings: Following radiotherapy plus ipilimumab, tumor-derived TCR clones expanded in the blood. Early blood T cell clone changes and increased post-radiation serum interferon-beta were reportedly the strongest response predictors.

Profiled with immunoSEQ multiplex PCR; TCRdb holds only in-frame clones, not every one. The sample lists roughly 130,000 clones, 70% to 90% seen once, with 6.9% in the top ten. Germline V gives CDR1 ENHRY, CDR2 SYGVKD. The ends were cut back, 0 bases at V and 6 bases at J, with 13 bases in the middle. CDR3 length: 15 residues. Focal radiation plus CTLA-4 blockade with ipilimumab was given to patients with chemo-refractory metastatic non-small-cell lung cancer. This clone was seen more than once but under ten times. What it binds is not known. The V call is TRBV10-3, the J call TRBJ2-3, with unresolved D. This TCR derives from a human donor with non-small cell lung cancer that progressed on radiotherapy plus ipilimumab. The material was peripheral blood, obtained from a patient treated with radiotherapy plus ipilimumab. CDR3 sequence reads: CAISESEVGGDTQYF. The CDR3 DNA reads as TGTGCCATCAGTGAGTCGGAAGTCGGCGGTGATACGCAGTATTTT.